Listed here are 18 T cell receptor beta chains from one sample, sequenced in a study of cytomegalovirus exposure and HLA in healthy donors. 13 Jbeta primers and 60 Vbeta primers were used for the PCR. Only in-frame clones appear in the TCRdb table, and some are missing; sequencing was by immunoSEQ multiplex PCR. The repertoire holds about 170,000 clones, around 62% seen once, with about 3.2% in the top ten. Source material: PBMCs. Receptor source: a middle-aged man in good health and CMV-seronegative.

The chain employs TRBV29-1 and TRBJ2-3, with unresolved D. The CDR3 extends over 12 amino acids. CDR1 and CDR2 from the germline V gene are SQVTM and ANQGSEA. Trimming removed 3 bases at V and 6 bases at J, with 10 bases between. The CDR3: CSVDYFGDTQYF. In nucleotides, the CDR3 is TGCAGCGTTGATTATTTCGGGGATACGCAGTATTTT.

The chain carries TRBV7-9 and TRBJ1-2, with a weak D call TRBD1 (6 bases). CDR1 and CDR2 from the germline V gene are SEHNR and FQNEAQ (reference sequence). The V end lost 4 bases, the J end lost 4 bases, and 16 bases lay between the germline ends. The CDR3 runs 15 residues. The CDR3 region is CASSSVDRTAYGYTF. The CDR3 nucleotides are TGTGCCAGCAGCTCCGTAGACAGGACAGCCTATGGCTACACCTTC.

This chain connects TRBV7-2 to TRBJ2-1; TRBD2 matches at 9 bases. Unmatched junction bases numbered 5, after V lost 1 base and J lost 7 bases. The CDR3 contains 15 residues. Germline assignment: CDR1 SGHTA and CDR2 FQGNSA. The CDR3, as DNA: TGTGCCAGCAGCTTAGAAGCGGGAGGAGGAAATGAGCAGTTCTTC. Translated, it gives CASSLEAGGGNEQFF.

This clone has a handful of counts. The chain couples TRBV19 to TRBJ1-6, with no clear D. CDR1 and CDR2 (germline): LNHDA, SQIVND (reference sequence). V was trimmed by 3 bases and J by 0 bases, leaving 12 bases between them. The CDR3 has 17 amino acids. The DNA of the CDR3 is TGTGCCAGTAGTATTTCAGCGGGGAGCTCCTATAATTCACCCCTCCACTTT. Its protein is CASSISAGSSYNSPLHF.

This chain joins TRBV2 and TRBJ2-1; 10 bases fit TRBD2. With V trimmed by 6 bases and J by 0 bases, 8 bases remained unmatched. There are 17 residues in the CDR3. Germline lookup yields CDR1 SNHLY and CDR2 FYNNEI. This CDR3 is CASSPGTSASSYNEQFF. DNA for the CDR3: TGTGCCAGCAGCCCCGGGACTAGCGCGAGCTCCTACAATGAGCAGTTCTTC.

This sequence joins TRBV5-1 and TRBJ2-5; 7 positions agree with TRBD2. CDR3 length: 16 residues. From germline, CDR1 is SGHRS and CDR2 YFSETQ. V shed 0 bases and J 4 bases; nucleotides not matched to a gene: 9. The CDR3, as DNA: TGCGCCAGCAGCTTGGAGGGCGGGGGTATCGGAGAGACCCAGTACTTC. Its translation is CASSLEGGGIGETQYF. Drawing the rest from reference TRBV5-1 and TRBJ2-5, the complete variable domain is KAGVTQTPRYLIKTRGQQVTLSCSPISGHRSVSWYQQTPGQGLQFLFEYFSETQRNKGNFPGRFSGRQFSNSRSEMNVSTLELGDSALYLCASSLEGGGIGETQYFGPGTRLLVL.

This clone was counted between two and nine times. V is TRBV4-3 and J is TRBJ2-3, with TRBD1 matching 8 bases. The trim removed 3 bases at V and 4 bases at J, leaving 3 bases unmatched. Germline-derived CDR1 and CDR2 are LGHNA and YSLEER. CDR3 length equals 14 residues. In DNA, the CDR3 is TGCGCCAGCAGCCAGGGACAGGCTGCAGATACGCAGTATTTT. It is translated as CASSQGQAADTQYF.

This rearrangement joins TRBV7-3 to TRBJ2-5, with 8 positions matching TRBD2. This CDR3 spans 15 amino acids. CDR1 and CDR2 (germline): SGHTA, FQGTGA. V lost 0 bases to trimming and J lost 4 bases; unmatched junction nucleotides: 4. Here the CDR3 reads CASSLTGTSLETQYF. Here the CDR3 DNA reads TGTGCCAGCAGCTTAACCGGGACTAGTCTAGAGACCCAGTACTTC. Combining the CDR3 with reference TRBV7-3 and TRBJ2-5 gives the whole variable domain GAGVSQTPSNKVTEKGKYVELRCDPISGHTALYWYRQSLGQGPEFLIYFQGTGAADDSGLPNDRFFAVRPEGSVSTLKIQRTERGDSAVYLCASSLTGTSLETQYFGPGTRLLVL.

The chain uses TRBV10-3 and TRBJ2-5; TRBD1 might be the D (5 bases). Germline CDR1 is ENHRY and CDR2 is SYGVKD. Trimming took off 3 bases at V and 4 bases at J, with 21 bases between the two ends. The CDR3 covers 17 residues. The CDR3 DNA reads TGTGCCATCAGTGATTCCCGATCAGGGTCGGCTCCAGAGACCCAGTACTTC. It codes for CAISDSRSGSAPETQYF.

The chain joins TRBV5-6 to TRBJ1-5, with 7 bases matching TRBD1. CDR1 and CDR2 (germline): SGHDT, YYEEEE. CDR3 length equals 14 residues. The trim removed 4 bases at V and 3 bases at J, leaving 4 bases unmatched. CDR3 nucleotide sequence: TGTGCCAGCAGCGCTGACAGGGCCAATCAGCCCCAGCATTTT. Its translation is CASSADRANQPQHF.

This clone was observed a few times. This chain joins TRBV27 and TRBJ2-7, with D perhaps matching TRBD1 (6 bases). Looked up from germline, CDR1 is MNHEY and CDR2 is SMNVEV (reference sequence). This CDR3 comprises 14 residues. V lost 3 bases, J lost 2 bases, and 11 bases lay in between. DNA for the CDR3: TGTGCCAGCAGTTTTGCACAGGGCACCTACGAGCAGTACTTC. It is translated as CASSFAQGTYEQYF.

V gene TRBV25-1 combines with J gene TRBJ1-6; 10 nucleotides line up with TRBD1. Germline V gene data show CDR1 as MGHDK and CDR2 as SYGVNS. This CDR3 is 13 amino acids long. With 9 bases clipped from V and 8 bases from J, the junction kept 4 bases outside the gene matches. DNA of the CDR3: TGTGCCAGTCAGGGGACAGGGGATTCACCCCTCCACTTT. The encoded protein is CASQGTGDSPLHF. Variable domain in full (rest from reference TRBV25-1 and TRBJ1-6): EADIYQTPRYLVIGTGKKITLECSQTMGHDKMYWYQQDPGMELHLIHYSYGVNSTEKGDLSSESTVSRIRTEHFPLTLESARPSHTSQYLCASQGTGDSPLHFGNGTRLTVT.

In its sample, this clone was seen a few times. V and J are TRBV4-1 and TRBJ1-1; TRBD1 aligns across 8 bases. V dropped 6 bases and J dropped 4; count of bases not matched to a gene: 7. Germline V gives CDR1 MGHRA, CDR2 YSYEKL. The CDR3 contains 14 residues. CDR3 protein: CASRREGQVTEAFF. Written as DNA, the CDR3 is TGCGCCAGCAGAAGAGAGGGACAGGTCACTGAAGCTTTCTTT.

The DNA of the CDR3 is TGTGCCAGCCGAGAAGGGGGAACTAATGAAAAACTGTTTTTT. This gives the protein CASREGGTNEKLFF. The rearrangement uses TRBV18 and TRBJ1-4; D may be TRBD1 (6 bases). The germline gives CDR1 KGHSH, CDR2 LQKENI. The CDR3 loop spans 14 amino acids. V was trimmed by 8 bases and J by 1 base, leaving 11 bases between them.

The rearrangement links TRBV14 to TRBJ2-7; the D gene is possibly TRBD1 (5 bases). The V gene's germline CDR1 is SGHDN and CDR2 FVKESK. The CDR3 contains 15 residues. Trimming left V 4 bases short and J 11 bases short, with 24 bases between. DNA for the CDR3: TGTGCCAGCAGCCCGAGAAGTAGTTTTCAGGGAATGAAGTACTTC. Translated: CASSPRSSFQGMKYF.

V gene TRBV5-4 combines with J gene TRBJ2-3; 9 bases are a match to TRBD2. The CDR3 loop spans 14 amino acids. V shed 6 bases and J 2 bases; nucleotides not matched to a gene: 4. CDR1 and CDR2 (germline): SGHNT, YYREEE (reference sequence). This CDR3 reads CASTLAGTTDTQYF. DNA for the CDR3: TGTGCCAGCACCCTAGCGGGGACCACAGATACGCAGTATTTT.

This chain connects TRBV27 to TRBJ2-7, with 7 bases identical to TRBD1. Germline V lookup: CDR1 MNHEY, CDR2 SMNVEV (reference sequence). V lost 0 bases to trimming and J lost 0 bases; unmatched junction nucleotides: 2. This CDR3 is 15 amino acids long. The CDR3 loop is CASSLSRGFSYEQYF. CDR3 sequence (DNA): TGTGCCAGCAGTTTATCCAGGGGGTTCTCCTACGAGCAGTACTTC.

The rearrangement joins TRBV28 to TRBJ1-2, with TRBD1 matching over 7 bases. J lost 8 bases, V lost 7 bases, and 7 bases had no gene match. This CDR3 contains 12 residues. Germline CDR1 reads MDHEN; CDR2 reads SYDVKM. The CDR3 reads CASTTGERGYTF. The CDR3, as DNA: TGTGCCAGCACCACAGGGGAAAGAGGCTACACCTTC.